This passage covers 3 T cell receptor beta chains from one sample sequenced in a study of T cells in Graves' hyperthyroidism and ophthalmopathy. Regions amplified from RNA transcripts were the TCR beta CDR3 regions. A set of HTBI primers served as the primers for a first-round RT-PCR of the TCR CDR3. Each CDR3 protein is one row after TCRdb ran MiXCR on the multiplex PCR reads. Here the sample spans under 350,000 distinct CDR3 sequences, 15% to 20% being singletons. Sequencing was done on a sample of blood. The receptors derive from a woman aged 45-65 years with Graves' hyperthyroidism.

This rearrangement joins TRBV20-1 to TRBJ1-2; D remains unclear. CDR1 is DFQATT, CDR2 SNEGSKA, per germline (reference sequence). The V gene lost 0 bases and the J gene lost 4 bases, with 9 bases spanning the gap. This CDR3 has 13 residues. The CDR3 reads CSARDTGFYGYTF. The CDR3 nucleotides are TGCAGTGCTAGAGATACGGGGTTCTATGGCTACACCTTC.

In its sample, this clonotype was seen many times. The J gene is TRBJ2-3, the V gene TRBV27; D perhaps matches TRBD2 (5 bases). CDR3 length: 15 amino acids. Per germline, CDR1 MNHEY and CDR2 SMNVEV (reference sequence). V lost 2 bases, J lost 0 bases, and 9 bases lay in between. CDR3 region: CASSLRASSTDTQYF. The CDR3 bases are TGTGCCAGCAGTTTACGGGCTAGCAGCACAGATACGCAGTATTTT.

This clonotype appeared a few times. The rearrangement links TRBV5-6 to TRBJ2-4, with D unclear. Per germline, CDR1 SGHDT and CDR2 YYEEEE. Trimming removed 2 bases from V and 1 base from J, with 7 bases in between. CDR3 length: 14 residues. CDR3 sequence reads: CASSFEVAKNIQYF. The CDR3 region has the DNA TGTGCCAGCAGCTTTGAAGTGGCCAAAAACATTCAGTACTTC.